The present TCR beta chain was sequenced within a study of blood T cells in healthy people across ages. Germline CDR1 is SGHTA and CDR2 is FQGNSA. The CDR3 has 15 amino acids. Comments on this clonotype: Relative to the germline gene, one junction end is altered; a read error may explain this.

The second PCR ran about 7 to 12 cycles with a sample-barcoded 5' primer and J-beta primers. Each CDR3 protein gets one entry after TCRdb re-called the 5' RACE reads with MiXCR. This sample yields about 680,000 distinct CDR3 sequences, of which around 45% are seen a single time; about 32% belongs to the top ten. The receptor was isolated from an older woman in good health. This chain links TRBV7-2 with TRBJ2-3; D tentatively reads TRBD1 or TRBD2 (5 bases each). The sequenced sample consisted of blood. The CDR3 region has the DNA TGTGCCAGCAGCTTAGTGGGCGGGCCCACAGGTACGCAGTATTTT. Translating gives CASSLVGGPTGTQYF.